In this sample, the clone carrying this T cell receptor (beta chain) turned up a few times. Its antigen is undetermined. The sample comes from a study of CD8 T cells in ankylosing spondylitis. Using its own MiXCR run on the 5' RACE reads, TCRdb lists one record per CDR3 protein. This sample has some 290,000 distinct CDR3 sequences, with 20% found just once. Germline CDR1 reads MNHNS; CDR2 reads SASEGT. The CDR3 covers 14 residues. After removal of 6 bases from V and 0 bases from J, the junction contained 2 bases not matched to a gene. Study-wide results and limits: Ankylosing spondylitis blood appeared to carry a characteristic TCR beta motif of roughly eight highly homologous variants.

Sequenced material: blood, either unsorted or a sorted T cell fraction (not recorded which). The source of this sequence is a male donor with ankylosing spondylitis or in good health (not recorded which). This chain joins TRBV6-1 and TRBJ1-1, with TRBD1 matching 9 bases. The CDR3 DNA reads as TGTGCCAGCAGGGGACAGGGCTTGAACACTGAAGCTTTCTTT. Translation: CASRGQGLNTEAFF.